The 27 T cell receptor beta chains given below trace back to one sample, sequenced in a study of response to subunit inactivated influenza vaccine (dated by TCRdb to between 2018 and 2020). This specimen's time point label, per the study, means: approximately 40 days after influenza vaccine administration. Libraries came from RT-PCR. Sequencing instrument: Illumina HiSeq 2500. In-frame beta chains were kept once TCRdb had trimmed the public reads at Q25 with fastp and called clones with MiXCR. A single entry per CDR3 protein holds the most common genes and DNA from its merged rows. The sample table holds around 480,000 distinct CDR3 sequences, of which 9.5% to 13% were seen once. The ten largest clones represent about 12% of the sample. Sequenced here: PBMCs from blood, sampled more than 35 days after vaccination. The receptors were sampled from a middle-aged man who received an inactivated influenza vaccine. Donor details come from another sample of the same person, matched by shared clones.

CDR3 residues: CCCAKGGSGRIETQYF. CDR3 DNA: TGCTGCTGTGCTAAAGGGGGCAGCGGGAGAATAGAGACCCAGTACTTC. The chain recombines TRBV20-1 with TRBJ2-5, with D perhaps TRBD2 (8 bases). The CDR3 spans 16 residues. Germline loops: CDR1 DFQATT, CDR2 SNEGSKA (reference sequence).

J is TRBJ2-1 and V is TRBV10-3, with D perhaps matching TRBD1 (8 bases). Trimming stripped 10 bases from V and 7 bases from J, with 32 bases between. CDR3 length: 18 amino acids. Germline assignment: CDR1 ENHRY and CDR2 SYGVKD. The CDR3 nucleotides read TGTGCCAACTCACCCTACAAAACAACAGGGGGGGTGTGGAATGAGCAGTTCTTC. The encoded protein is CANSPYKTTGGVWNEQFF.

This clonotype was counted ten times or more. The V call is TRBV5-1, the J call TRBJ2-1, with 7 bases identical to TRBD2. The V and J ends lost 4 bases and 0 bases, in that order; junction bases with no gene match: 4. This CDR3 comprises 15 residues. CDR1 and CDR2 from the germline V gene are SGHRS and YFSETQ. This CDR3 is CASSKTGGSYNEQFF. CDR3 nucleotides: TGCGCCAGCAGCAAGACGGGGGGCTCCTACAATGAGCAGTTCTTC.

This clonotype came up many times. The genes are TRBV7-2 and TRBJ2-2; the match to TRBD1 covers 7 bases. Trimming removed 0 bases from V and 3 bases from J; junction bases left unmatched: 10. CDR1 and CDR2 from the germline V gene are SGHTA and FQGNSA. The CDR3 loop spans 18 amino acids. DNA of the CDR3: TGTGCCAGCAGCTTAGCGTTTTTCATCGGGACAGACACCGGGGAGCTGTTTTTT. Its translation is CASSLAFFIGTDTGELFF.

The V and J genes are TRBV9 and TRBJ1-4; TRBD1 agrees at 9 bases. Germline CDR1 and CDR2: SGDLS and YYNGEE. The CDR3 totals 15 residues. V lost 4 bases to trimming and J lost 5 bases; unmatched junction nucleotides: 6. CDR3 amino acids: CASSTRDRENEKLFF. CDR3 bases: TGTGCCAGCAGCACCCGGGACAGGGAGAATGAAAAACTGTTTTTT.

This clonotype was detected a few times. This chain connects TRBV27 to TRBJ2-7; no reliable D call. This CDR3 has 12 amino acids. Germline CDR1 MNHEY, CDR2 SMNVEV (reference sequence). V lost 4 bases to trimming and J lost 3 bases, with 7 bases between them. The CDR3 loop is CASSSNFYEQYF. In DNA, the CDR3 is TGTGCCAGCAGTTCCAATTTCTACGAGCAGTACTTC.

The V call is TRBV11-2, the J call TRBJ2-2, with 7 bases matching TRBD1. In germline, CDR1 is SGHAT, CDR2 FQNNGV. The V and J ends lost 5 bases and 2 bases, in that order; junction bases with no gene match: 14. This CDR3 contains 18 residues. The CDR3 region is CASSSSKMTGRNTGELFF. CDR3 DNA sequence: TGTGCCAGCAGCAGTAGTAAGATGACAGGGCGAAACACCGGGGAGCTGTTTTTT.

This clonotype was observed a few times. The genes are TRBV6-5 and TRBJ2-7; no reliable D call. The CDR3 is made up of 15 amino acids. Trimming shortened V by 0 bases and J by 3 bases, and 12 bases separated the two germline ends. The germline CDR1 and CDR2 sequences are MNHEY and SVGAGI. The CDR3 nucleotides read TGTGCCAGCAGTTACTCGCCGGGCATGATCTACGAGCAGTACTTC. The encoded protein is CASSYSPGMIYEQYF.

This clonotype has more than one count but fewer than ten. The gene calls are TRBV20-1 and TRBJ1-5; D is perhaps TRBD1 (6 bases). CDR1 and CDR2 from the germline V gene are DFQATT and SNEGSKA (reference sequence). V lost 0 bases and J lost 0, with 9 bases in between. CDR3 length: 15 residues. DNA for the CDR3: TGCAGTGCTAGAGAAGGGACAATTAGCAATCAGCCCCAGCATTTT. This sequence encodes CSAREGTISNQPQHF.

This clonotype was observed a handful of times. The chain is built from TRBV5-1 and TRBJ2-3; 11 positions match TRBD2. With 2 bases clipped from V and 5 bases from J, the junction kept 4 bases outside the gene matches. The germline V gene encodes CDR1 SGHRS and CDR2 YFSETQ. The CDR3 sequence is 15 residues long. The CDR3 protein is CASSFSGGAKDTQYF. Written as DNA, the CDR3 is TGCGCCAGCAGCTTTAGCGGGGGGGCCAAAGATACGCAGTATTTT.

This clonotype was seen a few times. The rearrangement uses TRBV6-2 or TRBV6-3 and TRBJ2-7, with D perhaps matching TRBD2 (5 bases). Trimming removed 6 bases at V and 3 bases at J, with 18 bases between. The V gene's germline CDR1 is MNHEY and CDR2 SVGEGT. The CDR3 is 15 residues long. The CDR3 sequence: CASRSILGYNYEQYF. DNA for the CDR3: TGTGCCAGCAGGTCGATACTAGGATACAACTACGAGCAGTACTTC.

A few counts support this clonotype. This chain links TRBV27 with TRBJ2-7; possibly TRBD1 for D (6 bases). CDR1 MNHEY and CDR2 SMNVEV come from the germline V gene (reference sequence). V dropped 3 bases and J dropped 3 bases, with 15 bases sitting between them. The CDR3 is made up of 15 amino acids. CDR3 loop: CASSFPGTSLYEQYF. CDR3 nucleotides: TGTGCCAGCAGTTTTCCCGGGACATCTCTCTACGAGCAGTACTTC.

The sample holds many counts of this clonotype. CDR3 sequence reads: CASHDSYGYTF. Here the CDR3 DNA reads TGTGCCAGCCATGACAGCTATGGCTACACCTTC. This chain links TRBV6-1 with TRBJ1-2; D might be TRBD1 (5 bases). Germline CDR1 MNHNS, CDR2 SASEGT. The V gene lost 8 bases and the J gene lost 4 bases, with 8 bases spanning the gap. CDR3 length equals 11 residues.

This clonotype was observed many times. The chain joins TRBV21-1 to TRBJ2-5; the D call in the table, TRBD1, was not verified against the DNA. TRBV21-1 is labeled a pseudogene. This CDR3 comprises 14 residues. CDR3 sequence (DNA): TGTGCCAGCAGCACGATTTCAGGGAAAGAGACCCAGTACTTC. It specifies CASSTISGKETQYF.

The rearrangement links TRBV5-6 to TRBJ1-1, with D possibly matching TRBD1 (6 bases). Trimming removed 0 bases from V and 11 bases from J, with 23 bases in between. The CDR3 sequence is 16 residues long. Germline CDR1 and CDR2: SGHDT and YYEEEE. The CDR3 loop is CASSLDGNGGRGGAFF. CDR3 DNA sequence: TGTGCCAGCAGCTTGGATGGGAATGGGGGGCGCGGAGGGGCTTTCTTT.

The gene calls are TRBV10-3 and TRBJ1-4; TRBD1 is a possible D gene (5 bases). Between the trimmed V and J ends, which lost 6 bases and 8 bases, there was a span of 19 bases. Germline lookup yields CDR1 ENHRY and CDR2 SYGVKD. CDR3 size: 15 residues. The CDR3 reads CAISAGTSKLEKLFF. The CDR3 coding sequence is TGTGCCATCAGCGCCGGGACTTCAAAATTGGAAAAACTGTTTTTT.

This clonotype was seen ten or more times. The chain employs TRBV20-1 and TRBJ2-1, with 8 positions matching TRBD2. J gave up 0 bases and V 6 bases, and 4 bases lay outside the gene matches. The length of the CDR3 is 14 residues. From germline, CDR1 is DFQATT and CDR2 SNEGSKA (reference sequence). CDR3 nucleotide sequence: TGCAGTGCCCAGCGGGGGAGCTCCTACAATGAGCAGTTCTTC. It codes for CSAQRGSSYNEQFF.

The table lists this clonotype with a few counts. CDR3: CASSRTEGLGEQYF. The CDR3 nucleotides are TGCGCCAGCAGCCGTACAGAGGGTCTAGGCGAGCAGTACTTC. The chain uses TRBV4-3 and TRBJ2-7, with D possibly being TRBD2 (5 bases). V was pared by 4 bases and J by 6 bases, with 16 bases between. Per the germline V gene, CDR1 is LGHNA and CDR2 is YSLEER. CDR3 length equals 14 residues.

This clonotype was recorded many times. The chain couples TRBV9 to TRBJ2-7; D call uncertain. V was pared by 0 bases and J by 6 bases, with 10 bases between. This CDR3 has 13 amino acids. Germline V CDR1 and CDR2: SGDLS, YYNGEE. In DNA form, the CDR3 reads TGTGCCAGCAGCGTAGTATCCGATTCCGAGCAGTACTTC. It yields the protein CASSVVSDSEQYF.

This clonotype was seen only a few times. The rearrangement joins TRBV20-1 to TRBJ2-5; 9 nucleotides align to TRBD2. Per germline, CDR1 DFQATT and CDR2 SNEGSKA (reference sequence). The CDR3 is 16 residues long. V was clipped by 0 bases and J by 3 bases; unmatched bases: 8. The CDR3 DNA sequence: TGCAGTGCTAGAGATTACGGACTAGCGATTGAAGAGACCCAGTACTTC. This translates into CSARDYGLAIEETQYF.

Many counts were recorded for this clonotype. The chain uses TRBV5-6 and TRBJ1-2; 9 bases are a match to TRBD1. Germline-derived CDR1 and CDR2 are SGHDT and YYEEEE. Trimming removed 1 base from V and 6 bases from J; junction bases left unmatched: 1. The CDR3 runs to 13 residues. The CDR3 nucleotides read TGTGCCAGCAGCTTGCGGACAGGGGATGGCTACACCTTC. Translating it yields CASSLRTGDGYTF.

The chain is built from TRBV6-1 and TRBJ1-5; D uncertain. The CDR3 consists of 14 residues. The V gene lost 8 bases and the J gene lost 2 bases, with 13 bases spanning the gap. Looked up from germline, CDR1 is MNHNS and CDR2 is SASEGT. CDR3 nucleotide sequence: TGTGCCAGCTCGGCAGGAGATGGCAATCAGCCCCAGCATTTT. Protein product: CASSAGDGNQPQHF.

In this sample, this clonotype turned up a few times. The chain has TRBV29-1 and TRBJ2-1, with TRBD2 matching 9 bases. V lost 5 bases, J lost 4 bases, and 6 bases stayed unmatched. CDR3 length: 14 residues. Looked up from germline, CDR1 is SQVTM and CDR2 is ANQGSEA. CDR3 amino acids: CSVHSGRGYNEQFF. The CDR3 DNA reads TGCAGCGTTCATAGCGGGAGAGGATACAATGAGCAGTTCTTC.

There are a few counts of this clonotype. The chain employs TRBV7-2 and TRBJ2-7; 10 bases are shared with TRBD2. The germline V gene encodes CDR1 SGHTA and CDR2 FQGNSA. The CDR3 sequence is 17 residues long. Trimming took 5 bases from V and 5 from J; bases not matched to a gene: 15. In DNA, the CDR3 is TGTGCCAGCAGCAAGCGACTTTCTAGCGGGAGTGTGCACGAGCAGTACTTC. Protein product: CASSKRLSSGSVHEQYF.

This clonotype turned up a few times. The V and J genes are TRBV6-1 and TRBJ2-1; 7 positions agree with TRBD1. Trimming took 6 bases from V and 7 from J; bases not matched to a gene: 9. The CDR3 is 14 amino acids. Germline CDR1 reads MNHNS; CDR2 reads SASEGT. The CDR3 reads CASRRGPEGNEQFF. The CDR3, as DNA: TGTGCCAGCAGGAGGGGGCCCGAAGGGAATGAGCAGTTCTTC.

This clonotype was seen a few times. The chain uses TRBV6-1 and TRBJ2-1; 11 nucleotides agree with TRBD2. Germline loops: CDR1 MNHNS, CDR2 SASEGT. This CDR3 region has 15 residues. Trimming cost V 5 bases and J 4 bases; bases outside gene matches: 4. The CDR3: CASSKTSGTYNEQFF. The CDR3 nucleotides read TGTGCCAGCAGTAAGACTAGCGGGACATACAATGAGCAGTTCTTC.

This clonotype was observed a handful of times. The chain links TRBV11-2 to TRBJ2-7; 7 bases fit TRBD1. Germline CDR1 and CDR2: SGHAT and FQNNGV. V gave up 5 bases and J gave up 4 bases; unmatched junction bases: 11. The CDR3 has 15 residues. The CDR3 coding sequence is TGTGCCAGCAGCACAGGAGACAGGGCAATATACGAGCAGTACTTC. This codes for CASSTGDRAIYEQYF.